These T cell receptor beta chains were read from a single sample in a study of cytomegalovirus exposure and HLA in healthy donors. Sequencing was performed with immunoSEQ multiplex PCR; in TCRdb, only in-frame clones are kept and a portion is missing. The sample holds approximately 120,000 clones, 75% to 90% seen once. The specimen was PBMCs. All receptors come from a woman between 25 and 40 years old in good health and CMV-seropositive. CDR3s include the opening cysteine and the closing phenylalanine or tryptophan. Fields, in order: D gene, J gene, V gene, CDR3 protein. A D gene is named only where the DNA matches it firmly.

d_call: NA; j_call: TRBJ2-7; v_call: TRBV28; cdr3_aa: CAGGNLGREQYF
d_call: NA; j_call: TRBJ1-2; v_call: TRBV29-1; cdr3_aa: CSVVEGQRAYGYTF
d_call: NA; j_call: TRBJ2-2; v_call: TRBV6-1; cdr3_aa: CASRFLRGTGELFF
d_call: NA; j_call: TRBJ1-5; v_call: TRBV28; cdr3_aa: CASTLLGEGPSQPQHF
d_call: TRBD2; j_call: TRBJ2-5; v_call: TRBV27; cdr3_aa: CASSSGSETQYF
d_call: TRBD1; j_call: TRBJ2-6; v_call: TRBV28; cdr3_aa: CASSFDRAGANVLTF
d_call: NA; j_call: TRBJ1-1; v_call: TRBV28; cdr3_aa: CASSLGQNTEAFF
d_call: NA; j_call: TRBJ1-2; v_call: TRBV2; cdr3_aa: CASSESQSYGYTF
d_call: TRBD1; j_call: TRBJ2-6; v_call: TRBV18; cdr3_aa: CASSPTGGHSGANVLTF
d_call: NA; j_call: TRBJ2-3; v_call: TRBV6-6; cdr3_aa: CASSYSQRTDTQYF
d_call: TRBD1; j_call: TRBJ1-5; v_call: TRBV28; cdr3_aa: CASSSPTGGRQPQHF
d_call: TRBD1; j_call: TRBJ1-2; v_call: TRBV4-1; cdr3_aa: CASSQGGQPNF
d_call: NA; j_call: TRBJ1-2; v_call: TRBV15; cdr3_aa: CATSRGGAYGYTF
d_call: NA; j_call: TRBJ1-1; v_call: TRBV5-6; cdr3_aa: CASSGGGYGGTEAFF
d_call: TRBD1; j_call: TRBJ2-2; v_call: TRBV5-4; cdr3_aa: CASRPQGPPNTGELFF
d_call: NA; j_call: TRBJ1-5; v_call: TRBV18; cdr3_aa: CASSPQKDKQPQHF